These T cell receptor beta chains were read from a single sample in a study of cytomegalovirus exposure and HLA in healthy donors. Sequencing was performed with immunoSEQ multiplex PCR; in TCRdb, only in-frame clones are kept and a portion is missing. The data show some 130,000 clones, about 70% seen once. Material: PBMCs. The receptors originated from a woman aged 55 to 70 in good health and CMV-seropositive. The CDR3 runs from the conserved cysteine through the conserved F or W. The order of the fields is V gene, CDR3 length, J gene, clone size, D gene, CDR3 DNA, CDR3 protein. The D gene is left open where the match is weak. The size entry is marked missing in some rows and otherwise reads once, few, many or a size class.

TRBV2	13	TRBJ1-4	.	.	TGTGCCAGCAAATCAGGGTCGTATGAAAAACTGTTTTTT	CASKSGSYEKLFF
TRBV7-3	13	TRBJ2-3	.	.	TGTGCCAGCTCGACAGGAATCACAGATACGCAGTATTTT	CASSTGITDTQYF
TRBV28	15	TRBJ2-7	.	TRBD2	TGTGCCAGCAGTTTTCTACCGGGGGGCTCCTACGAGCAGTACTTC	CASSFLPGGSYEQYF
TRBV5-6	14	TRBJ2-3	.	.	TGTGCCAGCACCACGAGCGGGAGCACAGATACGCAGTATTTT	CASTTSGSTDTQYF
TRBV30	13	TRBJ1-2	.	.	TGTGCCTGGAGGGCGACAGGAAACTATGGCTACACCTTC	CAWRATGNYGYTF
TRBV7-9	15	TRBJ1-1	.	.	TGTGCCAGCAGCTTCGTTCAGGGGAGGAACACTGAAGCTTTCTTT	CASSFVQGRNTEAFF
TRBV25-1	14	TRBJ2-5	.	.	TGTGCCAGCAGCGACCGGACAGTTCAAGAGACCCAGTACTTC	CASSDRTVQETQYF
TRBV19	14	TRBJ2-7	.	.	TGTGCCAGTAGCCACAGGGCCATGAGCTACGAGCAGTACTTC	CASSHRAMSYEQYF
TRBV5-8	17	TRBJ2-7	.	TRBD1	TGTGCCAGCAGCTTGCGGCCAGGGACAGGGCTAGGTTACGAGCAGTACTTC	CASSLRPGTGLGYEQYF
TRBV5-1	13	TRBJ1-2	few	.	TGCGCCAGCAGCCTTAACAGCAACTATGGCTACACCTTC	CASSLNSNYGYTF
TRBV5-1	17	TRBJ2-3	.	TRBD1	TGCGCCAGCAGCTTGGCCAGCAGGGGGAGAGGAACAGATACGCAGTATTTT	CASSLASRGRGTDTQYF
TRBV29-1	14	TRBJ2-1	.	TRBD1	TGCAGCGTTGCACAGGGGCCGTTAGGCAATGAGCAGTTCTTC	CSVAQGPLGNEQFF